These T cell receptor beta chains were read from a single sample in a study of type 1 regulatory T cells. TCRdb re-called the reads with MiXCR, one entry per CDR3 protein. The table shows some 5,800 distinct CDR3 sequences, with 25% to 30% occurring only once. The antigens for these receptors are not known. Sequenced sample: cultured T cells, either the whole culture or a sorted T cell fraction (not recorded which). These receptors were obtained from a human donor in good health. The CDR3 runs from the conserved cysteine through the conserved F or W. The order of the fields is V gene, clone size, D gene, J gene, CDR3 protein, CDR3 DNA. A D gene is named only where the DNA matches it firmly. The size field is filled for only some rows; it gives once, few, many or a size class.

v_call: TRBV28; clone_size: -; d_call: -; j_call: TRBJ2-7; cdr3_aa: CASSGQPRGEQYF; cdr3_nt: TGTGCCAGCAGCGGACAGCCTCGAGGAGAGCAGTACTTC
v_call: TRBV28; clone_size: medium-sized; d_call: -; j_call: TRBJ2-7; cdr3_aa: CASSLGYEQYF; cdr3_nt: TGTGCCAGCAGTTTGGGTTACGAGCAGTACTTC
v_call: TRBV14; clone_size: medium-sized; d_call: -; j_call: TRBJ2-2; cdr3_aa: CASSPQTQTGELFF; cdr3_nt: TGTGCCAGCAGCCCACAGACCCAAACCGGGGAGCTGTTTTTT
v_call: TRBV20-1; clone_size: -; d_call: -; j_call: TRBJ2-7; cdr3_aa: CSALNSGQPYEQYF; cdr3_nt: TGCAGTGCTCTAAACTCGGGACAACCCTACGAGCAGTACTTC
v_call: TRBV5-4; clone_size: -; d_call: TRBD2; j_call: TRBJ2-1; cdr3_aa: CASSSASGTSDEQFF; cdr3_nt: TGCGCCAGCAGCTCCGCCAGCGGGACTAGCGATGAGCAGTTCTTC
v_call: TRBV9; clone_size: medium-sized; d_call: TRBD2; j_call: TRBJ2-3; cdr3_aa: CASSTSSSGSTDTQYF; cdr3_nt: TGTGCCAGCAGTACATCTTCTAGCGGGAGCACAGATACGCAGTATTTT
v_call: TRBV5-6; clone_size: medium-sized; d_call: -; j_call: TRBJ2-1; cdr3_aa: CASSLGVNSYNEQFF; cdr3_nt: TGTGCCAGCAGCTTGGGGGTTAACTCCTACAATGAGCAGTTCTTC
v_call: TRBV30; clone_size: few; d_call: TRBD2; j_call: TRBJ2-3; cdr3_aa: CASSGSTDTQYF; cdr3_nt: TGTGCCTCTAGCGGGAGCACAGATACGCAGTATTTT
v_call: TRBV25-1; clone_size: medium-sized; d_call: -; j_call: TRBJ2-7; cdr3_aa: CASSEGGRRGQYF; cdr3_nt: TGTGCCAGCAGTGAAGGGGGGCGCAGGGGGCAGTACTTC
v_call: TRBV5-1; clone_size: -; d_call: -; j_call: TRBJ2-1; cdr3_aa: CASSLTGRVSYNEQFF; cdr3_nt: TGCGCCAGCAGCTTGACCGGAAGGGTCTCCTACAATGAGCAGTTCTTC
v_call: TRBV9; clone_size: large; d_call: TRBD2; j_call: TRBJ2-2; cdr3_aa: CASSELAEGGELFF; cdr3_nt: TGTGCCAGCAGCGAACTAGCGGAGGGGGGGGAGCTGTTTTTT
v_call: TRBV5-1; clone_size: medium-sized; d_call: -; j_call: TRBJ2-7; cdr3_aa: CASGPRGNEAEQYF; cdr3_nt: TGCGCCAGCGGACCGCGCGGGAACGAAGCCGAGCAGTACTTC
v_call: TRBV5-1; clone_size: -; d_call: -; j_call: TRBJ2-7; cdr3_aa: CASSLDLGGWYF; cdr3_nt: TGCGCCAGCAGCTTGGATCTCGGCGGTTGGTACTTC
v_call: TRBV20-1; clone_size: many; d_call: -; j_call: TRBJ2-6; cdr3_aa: CSARGSPSGANVLTF; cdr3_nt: TGCAGTGCTAGAGGCAGTCCGTCTGGGGCCAACGTCCTGACTTTC
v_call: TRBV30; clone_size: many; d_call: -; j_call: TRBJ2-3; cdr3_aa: CAWSRGTLGHTQYF; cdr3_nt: TGTGCCTGGAGCAGAGGGACGCTGGGACATACGCAGTATTTT
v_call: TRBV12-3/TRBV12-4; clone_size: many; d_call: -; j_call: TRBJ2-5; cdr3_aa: CASSLLEETQYF; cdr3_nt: TGTGCCAGCAGTTTACTAGAAGAGACCCAGTACTTC
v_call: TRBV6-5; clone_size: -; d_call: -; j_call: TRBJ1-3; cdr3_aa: CASSASWSGSGNTIYF; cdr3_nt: TGTGCCAGCAGCGCCTCCTGGTCGGGTTCTGGAAACACCATATATTTT
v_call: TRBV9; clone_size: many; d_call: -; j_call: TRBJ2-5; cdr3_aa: CASSVVSSGQETQYF; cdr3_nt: TGTGCCAGCAGCGTAGTATCCAGCGGTCAAGAGACCCAGTACTTC
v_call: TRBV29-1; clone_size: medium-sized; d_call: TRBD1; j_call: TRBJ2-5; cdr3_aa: CSVPRQGGGQETQYF; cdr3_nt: TGCAGCGTCCCAAGACAGGGGGGGGGGCAAGAGACCCAGTACTTC
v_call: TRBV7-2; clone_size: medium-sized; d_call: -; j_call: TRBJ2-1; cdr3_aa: CASSFSPSNNEQFF; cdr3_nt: TGTGCCAGCAGCTTTTCCCCGTCCAACAATGAGCAGTTCTTC
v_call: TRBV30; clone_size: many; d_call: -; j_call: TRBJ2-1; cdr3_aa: CACWGSSYNEQFF; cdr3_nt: TGTGCCTGTTGGGGGAGCTCCTACAATGAGCAGTTCTTC
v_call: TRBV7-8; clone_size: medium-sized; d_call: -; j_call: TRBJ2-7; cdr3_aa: CASSPRTALRVNEQYF; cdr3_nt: TGTGCCAGCAGCCCCCGGACGGCGCTGAGGGTGAACGAGCAGTACTTC
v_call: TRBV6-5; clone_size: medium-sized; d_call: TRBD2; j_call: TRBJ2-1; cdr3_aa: CASSYSGLAGYNEQFF; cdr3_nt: TGTGCCAGCAGTTACTCAGGTCTAGCGGGCTACAATGAGCAGTTCTTC
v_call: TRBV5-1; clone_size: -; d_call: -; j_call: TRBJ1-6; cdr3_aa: CASSLDGTPGSPLHF; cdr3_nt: TGCGCCAGCAGCTTGGACGGGACGCCTGGGTCACCCCTCCACTTT
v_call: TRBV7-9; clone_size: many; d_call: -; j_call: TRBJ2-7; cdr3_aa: CASSLGRGTYEQYF; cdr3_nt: TGTGCCAGCAGCTTAGGGCGCGGGACCTACGAGCAGTACTTC
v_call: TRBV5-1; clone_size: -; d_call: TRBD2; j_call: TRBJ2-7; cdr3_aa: CASSSSGIAYEQYF; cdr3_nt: TGCGCCAGCAGTTCTAGCGGGATTGCTTACGAGCAGTACTTC
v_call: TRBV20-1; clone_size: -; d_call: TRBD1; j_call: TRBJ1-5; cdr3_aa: CSARSPGQPNQPQHF; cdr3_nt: TGCAGTGCTAGATCGCCGGGACAGCCGAATCAGCCCCAGCATTTT
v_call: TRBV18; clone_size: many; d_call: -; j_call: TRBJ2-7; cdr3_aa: CASSPQVTYEQYF; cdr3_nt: TGTGCCAGCTCACCACAGGTGACCTACGAGCAGTACTTC
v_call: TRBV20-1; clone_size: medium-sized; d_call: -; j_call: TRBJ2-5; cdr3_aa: CGASGGAYQETQYF; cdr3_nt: TGCGGGGCCTCGGGCGGGGCGTACCAAGAGACCCAGTACTTC
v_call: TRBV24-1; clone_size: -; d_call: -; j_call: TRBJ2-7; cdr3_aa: CATSEGLGNSYEQYF; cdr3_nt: TGTGCCACCAGTGAGGGGCTGGGCAACTCCTACGAGCAGTACTTC
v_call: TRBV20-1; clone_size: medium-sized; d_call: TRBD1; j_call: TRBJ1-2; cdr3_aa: CSARVRGAGGYTF; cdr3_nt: TGCAGTGCTAGAGTCAGGGGGGCTGGGGGCTACACCTTC
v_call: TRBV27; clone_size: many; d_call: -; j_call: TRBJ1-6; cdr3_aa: CASPPITRTAGGPIHF; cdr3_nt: TGTGCCAGCCCCCCAATCACCCGGACAGCCGGGGGCCCCATCCACTTT
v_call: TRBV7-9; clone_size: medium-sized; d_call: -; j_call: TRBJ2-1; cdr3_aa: CASSLDVNEQFF; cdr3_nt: TGTGCCAGCAGCTTAGACGTCAATGAGCAGTTCTTC